This T cell receptor beta chain was profiled in a study of cytomegalovirus exposure and HLA in healthy donors. Use of 60 Vbeta and 13 Jbeta primers characterized the PCR. Some clones are missing from TCRdb's copy, which holds only in-frame ones; the method was immunoSEQ multiplex PCR. The sample holds approximately 130,000 clones; around 85% are singletons and the top ten take about 6.7%. This CDR3 is built from 17 residues. Looked up from germline, CDR1 is ENHRY and CDR2 is SYGVKD. Trimming removed 0 bases at V and 2 bases at J, with 16 bases between. The genes are TRBV10-3 and TRBJ1-2; D might be TRBD1 (5 bases). The TCR comes from a woman between 25 and 40 years old in good health and CMV-seropositive. The sequenced sample consisted of PBMCs. DNA for the CDR3: TGTGCCATCAGTGAGTCCCTGGTGCAGGGAGGAAACTATGGCTACACCTTC. It translates to CAISESLVQGGNYGYTF.